A selection of T cell receptor beta chains follows, all from one sample in a study of T cells of healthy individuals. TCRdb ran MiXCR on the 5' RACE reads and lists one entry per CDR3 protein. The profile shows fewer than 70,000 distinct CDR3 sequences, 14% to 15% of them singletons. Every receptor here comes from a human donor in good health. The CDR3 runs from the conserved cysteine through the conserved F or W. Fields, in order: clone size, J gene, V gene, D gene, CDR3 DNA, CDR3 protein. A D gene is named only where the DNA matches it firmly. Clone size is shown for a subset of rows, as once, few, many or a class of expanded clone.

many	TRBJ1-5	TRBV9	TRBD1	TGTGCCAGCAGCGTACGGGGGACAGGAGGTTTTGATAGCAATCAGCCCCAGCATTTT	CASSVRGTGGFDSNQPQHF
few	TRBJ2-1	TRBV20-1	.	TGCAGTGCTTCGATAGACGGGAGCTCCTACAATGAGCAGTTCTTC	CSASIDGSSYNEQFF
medium-sized	TRBJ2-7	TRBV10-3	TRBD1	TGTGCCATCACTCCGGACAGGGCCCACGAGCAGTACTTC	CAITPDRAHEQYF
many	TRBJ2-3	TRBV11-2	.	TGTGCCAGCAGCTCCCAAGGGCGCGGTACGCAGTATTTT	CASSSQGRGTQYF
.	TRBJ1-2	TRBV9	TRBD1	TGTGCCAGCAGCGCCCCAACAGGGGACAGGGGGCGCAGATCTGGCTACATCTTC	CASSAPTGDRGRRSGYIF
many	TRBJ1-5	TRBV19	.	TGTGCCAGTACTCCGGGGGGGATCGGCAATCAGCCCCAGCATTTT	CASTPGGIGNQPQHF
.	TRBJ2-7	TRBV6-6	.	TGTGCCAGCAGTTACGGGCGGGCCTACGAGCAGTACTTC	CASSYGRAYEQYF
many	TRBJ2-1	TRBV10-3	.	TGTGCCATCAGTGAGAACGGAGGAGGGCAGTTCTTC	CAISENGGGQFF
many	TRBJ2-6	TRBV12-3/TRBV12-4	TRBD2	TGTGCCAGCAGTTCCCCGGGGGGGGCGGATGGGGCCAACGTCCTGACTTTC	CASSSPGGADGANVLTF
many	TRBJ2-7	TRBV6-5	TRBD2	TGTGCCAGCAGTTTGGGGGGGAGGGGCCACGAGCAGTACTTC	CASSLGGRGHEQYF
many	TRBJ2-7	TRBV12-5	TRBD2	TGTGCTAGTGGGCCCGGATGGACTAGCGGGGGAACCTACGAGCAGTACTTC	CASGPGWTSGGTYEQYF
.	TRBJ1-1	TRBV5-1	TRBD1	TGCGCCAGCAGCTTGGGACAGGGACGAGTCATGAACACTGAAGCTTTCTTT	CASSLGQGRVMNTEAFF
.	TRBJ1-1	TRBV5-5	.	TGTGCCAGCAGCGCCCGGGGGGTGAACACTGAAGCTTTCTTT	CASSARGVNTEAFF
.	TRBJ2-2	TRBV5-4	TRBD1	TGTGCCAGCAGCTTCCCGGGACAGGGGACCGGGGAGCTGTTTTTT	CASSFPGQGTGELFF
.	TRBJ2-3	TRBV7-2	.	TGTGCCAGCAGCTCTATCGCTGGAGATACGCAGTATTTT	CASSSIAGDTQYF
medium-sized	TRBJ1-3	TRBV7-9	.	TGTGCCAGCTCGGACGGATCTGGAAACACCATATATTTT	CASSDGSGNTIYF
once	TRBJ1-3	TRBV9	.	TGTGCCAGCAGCGTAGCTCTGAAAGGAAACACCATATATTTT	CASSVALKGNTIYF
.	TRBJ1-6	TRBV15	.	TGTGCCACCAGCAGAATAAGGGAGAGTTCACCCCTCCACTTT	CATSRIRESSPLHF
many	TRBJ1-1	TRBV11-2	.	TGTGCCAGCAGCCCAGAGTGGAACACTGAAGCTTTCTTT	CASSPEWNTEAFF
few	TRBJ1-5	TRBV19	.	TGTGCCAGTAGTCTAGGACAGCAGATAAATCAGCCCCAGCATTTT	CASSLGQQINQPQHF
.	TRBJ1-2	TRBV12-5	.	TGTGCTAGTGGTTTGGTACTGGGCAAGGAGAACTATGGCTACACCTTC	CASGLVLGKENYGYTF
many	TRBJ2-7	TRBV2	TRBD2	TGTGCCACCTTTCGCGGGGGGGGTTCGGGCGAGCAGTACTTC	CATFRGGGSGEQYF
.	TRBJ1-1	TRBV13	.	TGTGCCAGCAGCTTAGCTGGTGGGGTTGAAGCTTTCTTT	CASSLAGGVEAFF
few	TRBJ2-7	TRBV5-1	.	TGCGCCAGCAGCTTGGAAGCAGGACGAACCTACGAGCAGTACTTC	CASSLEAGRTYEQYF
few	TRBJ1-1	TRBV2	.	TGTGCCAGCAGCCTGGGGCGATACACTGAAGCTTTCTTT	CASSLGRYTEAFF
many	TRBJ2-5	TRBV6-5	.	TGTGCCAGCAGGTCCTCCGGGGGAGAGGAGTACTTC	CASRSSGGEEYF
many	TRBJ1-1	TRBV12-3/TRBV12-4	.	TGTGCCAGCAGCCTCCCGGTGCAGGACACTGAAGCTTTCTTT	CASSLPVQDTEAFF
.	TRBJ2-3	TRBV12-3/TRBV12-4	.	TGTGCCAGCAGTCCCAGAGGTTTCGCGGGCCATTGGGATTTT	CASSPRGFAGHWDF